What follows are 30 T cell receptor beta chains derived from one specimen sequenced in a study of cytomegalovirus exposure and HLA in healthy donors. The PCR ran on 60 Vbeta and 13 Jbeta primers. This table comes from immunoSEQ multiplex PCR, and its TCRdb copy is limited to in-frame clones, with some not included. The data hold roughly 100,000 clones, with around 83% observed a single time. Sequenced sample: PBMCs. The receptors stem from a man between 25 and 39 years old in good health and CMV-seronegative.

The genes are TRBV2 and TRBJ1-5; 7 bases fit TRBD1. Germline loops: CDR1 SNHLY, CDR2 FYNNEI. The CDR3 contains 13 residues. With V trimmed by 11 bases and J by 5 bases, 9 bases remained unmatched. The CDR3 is CAGATGTHQPQHF. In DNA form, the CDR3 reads TGTGCCGGGGCGACAGGGACTCATCAGCCCCAGCATTTT.

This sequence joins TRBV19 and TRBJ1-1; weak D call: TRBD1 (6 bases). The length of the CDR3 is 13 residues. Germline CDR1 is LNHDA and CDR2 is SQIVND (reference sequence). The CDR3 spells CAISSGGTTEAFF. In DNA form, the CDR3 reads TGTGCGATTAGCAGCGGGGGCACCACTGAAGCTTTCTTT.

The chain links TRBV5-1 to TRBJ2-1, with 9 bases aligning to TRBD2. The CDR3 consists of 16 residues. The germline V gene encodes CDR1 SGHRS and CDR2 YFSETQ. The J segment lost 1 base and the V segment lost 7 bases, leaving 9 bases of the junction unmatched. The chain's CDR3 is CASAILAGASYNEQFF. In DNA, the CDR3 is TGCGCCAGCGCGATCTTAGCGGGAGCATCCTACAATGAGCAGTTCTTC. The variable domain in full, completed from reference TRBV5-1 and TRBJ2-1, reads KAGVTQTPRYLIKTRGQQVTLSCSPISGHRSVSWYQQTPGQGLQFLFEYFSETQRNKGNFPGRFSGRQFSNSRSEMNVSTLELGDSALYLCASAILAGASYNEQFFGPGTRLTVL.

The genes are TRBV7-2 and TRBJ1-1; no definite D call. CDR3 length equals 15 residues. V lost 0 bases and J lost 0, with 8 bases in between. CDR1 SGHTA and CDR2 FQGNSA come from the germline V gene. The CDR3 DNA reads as TGTGCCAGCAGCTTAGCGGGCGGGGTGAACACTGAAGCTTTCTTT. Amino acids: CASSLAGGVNTEAFF. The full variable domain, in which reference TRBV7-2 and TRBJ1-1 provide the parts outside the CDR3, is GAGVSQSPSNKVTEKGKDVELRCDPISGHTALYWYRQSLGQGLEFLIYFQGNSAPDKSGLPSDRFSAERTGGSVSTLTIQRTQQEDSAVYLCASSLAGGVNTEAFFGQGTRLTVV.

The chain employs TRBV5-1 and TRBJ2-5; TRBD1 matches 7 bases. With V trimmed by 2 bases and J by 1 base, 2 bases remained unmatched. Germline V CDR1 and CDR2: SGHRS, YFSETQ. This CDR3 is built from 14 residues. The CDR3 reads CASSFPGGQETQYF. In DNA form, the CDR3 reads TGCGCCAGCAGCTTTCCAGGGGGCCAAGAGACCCAGTACTTC.

For the CDR3, the DNA is TGTGCCAGCAGCTCCCAAAGAGGGGGCACTGAAGCTTTCTTT. Its translation: CASSSQRGGTEAFF. The chain combines TRBV7-2 with TRBJ1-1; D may be TRBD1 (6 bases). V was clipped by 4 bases and J by 4 bases, with 13 bases between them. In germline, CDR1 is SGHTA, CDR2 FQGNSA. The CDR3 has 14 residues.

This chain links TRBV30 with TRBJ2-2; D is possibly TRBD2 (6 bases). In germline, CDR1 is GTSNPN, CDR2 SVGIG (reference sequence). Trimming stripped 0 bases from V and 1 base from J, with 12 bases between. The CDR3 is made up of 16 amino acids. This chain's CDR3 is CAWSVWRGLNTGELFF. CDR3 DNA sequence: TGTGCCTGGAGTGTTTGGAGGGGATTGAACACCGGGGAGCTGTTTTTT. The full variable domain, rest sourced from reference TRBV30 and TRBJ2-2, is SQTIHQWPATLVQPVGSPLSLECTVEGTSNPNLYWYRQAAGRGLQLLFYSVGIGQISSEVPQNLSASRPQDRQFILSSKKLLLSDSGFYLCAWSVWRGLNTGELFFGEGSRLTVL.

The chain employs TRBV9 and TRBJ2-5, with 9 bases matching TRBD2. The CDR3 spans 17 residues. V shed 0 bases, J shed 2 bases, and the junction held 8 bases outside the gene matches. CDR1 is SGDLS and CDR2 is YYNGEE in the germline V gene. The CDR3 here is CASSVVGLAGFQETQYF. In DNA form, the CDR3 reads TGTGCCAGCAGCGTAGTAGGTCTAGCGGGGTTTCAAGAGACCCAGTACTTC.

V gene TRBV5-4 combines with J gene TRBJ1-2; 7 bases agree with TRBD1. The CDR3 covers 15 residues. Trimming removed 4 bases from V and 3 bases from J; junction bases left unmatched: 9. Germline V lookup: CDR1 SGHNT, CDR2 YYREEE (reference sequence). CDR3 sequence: CASSLGTVAYYGYTF. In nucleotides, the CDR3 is TGTGCCAGCAGCCTGGGGACAGTAGCATACTATGGCTACACCTTC.

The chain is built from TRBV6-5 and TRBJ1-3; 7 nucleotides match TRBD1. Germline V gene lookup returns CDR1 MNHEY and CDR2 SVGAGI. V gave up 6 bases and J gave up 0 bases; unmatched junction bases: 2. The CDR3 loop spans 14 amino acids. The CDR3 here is CASRWDSSGNTIYF. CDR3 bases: TGTGCCAGCAGATGGGACAGCTCTGGAAACACCATATATTTT.

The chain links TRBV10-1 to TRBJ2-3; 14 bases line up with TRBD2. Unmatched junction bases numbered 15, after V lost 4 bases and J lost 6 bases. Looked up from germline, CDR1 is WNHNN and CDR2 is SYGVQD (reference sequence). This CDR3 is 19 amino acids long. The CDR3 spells CASSVDRVGTSGSHDTQYF. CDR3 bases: TGCGCCAGCAGTGTGGACAGGGTTGGGACTAGCGGGAGTCACGATACGCAGTATTTT.

CDR3 nucleotides: TGTGCCAGCAGCTTGGGGGGGACACCGACCCCCGGGGAGCTGTTTTTT. This codes for CASSLGGTPTPGELFF. The rearrangement links TRBV5-4 to TRBJ2-2; weak D call: TRBD1 (6 bases). Germline V gene data show CDR1 as SGHNT and CDR2 as YYREEE (reference sequence). Deletions cut 0 bases from V and 6 bases from J, with 15 bases between. The CDR3 consists of 16 residues.

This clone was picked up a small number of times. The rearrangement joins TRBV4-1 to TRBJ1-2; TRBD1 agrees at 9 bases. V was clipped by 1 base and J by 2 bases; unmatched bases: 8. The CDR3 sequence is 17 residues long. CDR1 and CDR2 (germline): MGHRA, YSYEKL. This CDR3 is CASSQAWTGDQNYGYTF. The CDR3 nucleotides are TGCGCCAGCAGCCAAGCTTGGACAGGGGATCAGAACTATGGCTACACCTTC.

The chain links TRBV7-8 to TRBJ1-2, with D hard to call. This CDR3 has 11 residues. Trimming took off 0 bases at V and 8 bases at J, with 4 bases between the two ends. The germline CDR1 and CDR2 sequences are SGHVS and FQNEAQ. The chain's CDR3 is CASSLAAGYTF. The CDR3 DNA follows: TGTGCCAGCAGCTTAGCAGCCGGCTACACCTTC.

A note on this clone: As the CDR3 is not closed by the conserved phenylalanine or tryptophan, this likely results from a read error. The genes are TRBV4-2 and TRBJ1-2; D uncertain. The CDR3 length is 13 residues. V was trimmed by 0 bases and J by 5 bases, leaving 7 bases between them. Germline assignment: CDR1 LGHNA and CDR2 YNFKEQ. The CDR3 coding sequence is TGTGCCAGCAGCCAAGACAGGAAATATGGCTACACCGTC. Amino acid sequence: CASSQDRKYGYTV.

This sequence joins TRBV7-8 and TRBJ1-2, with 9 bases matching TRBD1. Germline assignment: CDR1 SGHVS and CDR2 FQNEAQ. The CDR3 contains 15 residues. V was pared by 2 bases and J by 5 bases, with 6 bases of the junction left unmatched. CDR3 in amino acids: CASSLTETGGYGYTF. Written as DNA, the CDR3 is TGTGCCAGCAGCTTAACCGAGACAGGGGGTTATGGCTACACCTTC.

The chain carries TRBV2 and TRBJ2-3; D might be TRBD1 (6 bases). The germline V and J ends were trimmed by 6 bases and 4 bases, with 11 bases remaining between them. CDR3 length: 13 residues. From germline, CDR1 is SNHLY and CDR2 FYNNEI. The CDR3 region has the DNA TGTGCCAGCAGGAGACAGGCACCAGATACGCAGTATTTT. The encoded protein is CASRRQAPDTQYF.

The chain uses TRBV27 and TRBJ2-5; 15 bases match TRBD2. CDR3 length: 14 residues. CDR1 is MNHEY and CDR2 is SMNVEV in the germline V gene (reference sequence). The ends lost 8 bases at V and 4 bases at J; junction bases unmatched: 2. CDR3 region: CASQGLAGGETQYF. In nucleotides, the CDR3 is TGTGCCAGCCAGGGACTAGCGGGAGGAGAGACCCAGTACTTC.

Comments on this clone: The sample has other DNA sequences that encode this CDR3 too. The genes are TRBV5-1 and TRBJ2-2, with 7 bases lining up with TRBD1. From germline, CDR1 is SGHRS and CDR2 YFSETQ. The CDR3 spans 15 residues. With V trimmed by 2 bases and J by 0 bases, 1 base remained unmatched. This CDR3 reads CASSFGQANTGELFF. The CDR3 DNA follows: TGCGCCAGCAGCTTCGGACAGGCGAACACCGGGGAGCTGTTTTTT.

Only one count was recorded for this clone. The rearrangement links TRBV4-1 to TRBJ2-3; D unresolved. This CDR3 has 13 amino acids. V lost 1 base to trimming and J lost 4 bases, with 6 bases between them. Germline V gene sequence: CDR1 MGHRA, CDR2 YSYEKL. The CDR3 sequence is CASSQAIADTQYF. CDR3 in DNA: TGCGCCAGCAGCCAAGCTATAGCAGATACGCAGTATTTT.

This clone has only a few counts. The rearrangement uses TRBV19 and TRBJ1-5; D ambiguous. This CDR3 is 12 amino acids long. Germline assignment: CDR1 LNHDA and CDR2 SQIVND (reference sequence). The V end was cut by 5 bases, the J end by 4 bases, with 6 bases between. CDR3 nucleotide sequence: TGTGCCAGTAGTCCCGTTAATCAGCCCCAGCATTTT. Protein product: CASSPVNQPQHF. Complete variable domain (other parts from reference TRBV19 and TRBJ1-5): DGGITQSPKYLFRKEGQNVTLSCEQNLNHDAMYWYRQDPGQGLRLIYYSQIVNDFQKGDIAEGYSVSREKKESFPLTVTSAQKNPTAFYLCASSPVNQPQHFGDGTRLSIL.

CDR3: CASSSPGGRTYEQYF. In DNA, the CDR3 is TGTGCCAGCAGTTCTCCGGGAGGGCGAACCTACGAGCAGTACTTC. The chain has TRBV6-5 and TRBJ2-7, with 8 bases lining up with TRBD2. Germline V CDR1 and CDR2: MNHEY, SVGAGI. V dropped 4 bases and J dropped 2; count of bases not matched to a gene: 7. The CDR3 consists of 15 residues.

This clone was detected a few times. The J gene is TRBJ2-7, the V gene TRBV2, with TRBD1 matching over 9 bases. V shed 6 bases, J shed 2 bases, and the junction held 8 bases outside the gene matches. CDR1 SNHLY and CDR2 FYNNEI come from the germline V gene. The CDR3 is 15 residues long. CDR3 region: CASSGTGKETYEQYF. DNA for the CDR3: TGTGCCAGCAGCGGGACAGGGAAGGAAACCTACGAGCAGTACTTC.

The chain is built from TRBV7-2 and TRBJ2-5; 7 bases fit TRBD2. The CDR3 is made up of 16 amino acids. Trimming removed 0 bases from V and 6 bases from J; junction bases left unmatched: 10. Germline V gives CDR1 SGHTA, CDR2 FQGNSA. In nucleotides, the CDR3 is TGTGCCAGCAGCTTAGCCGACGGGGGGAGGGCCCAGACCCAGTACTTC. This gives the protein CASSLADGGRAQTQYF.

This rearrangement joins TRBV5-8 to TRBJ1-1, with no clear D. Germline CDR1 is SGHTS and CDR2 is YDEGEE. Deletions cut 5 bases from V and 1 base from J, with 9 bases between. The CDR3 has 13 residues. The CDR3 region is CASSSGRNTEAFF. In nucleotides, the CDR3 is TGTGCCAGCAGTTCCGGGAGGAACACTGAAGCTTTCTTT. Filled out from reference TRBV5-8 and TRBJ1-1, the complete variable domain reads EAGVTQSPTHLIKTRGQQATLRCSPISGHTSVYWYQQALGLGLQFLLWYDEGEERNRGNFPPRFSGRQFPNYSSELNVNALELEDSALYLCASSSGRNTEAFFGQGTRLTVV.

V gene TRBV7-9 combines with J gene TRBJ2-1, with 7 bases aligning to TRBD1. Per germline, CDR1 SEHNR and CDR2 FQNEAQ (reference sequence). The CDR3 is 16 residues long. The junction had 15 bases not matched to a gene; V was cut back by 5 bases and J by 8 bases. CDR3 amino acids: CASSTRSTGSGHEQFF. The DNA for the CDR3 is TGTGCCAGCAGCACTAGATCGACAGGGTCGGGGCATGAGCAGTTCTTC. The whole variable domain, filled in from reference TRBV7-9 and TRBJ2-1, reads DTGVSQNPRHKITKRGQNVTFRCDPISEHNRLYWYRQTLGQGPEFLTYFQNEAQLEKSRLLSDRFSAERPKGSFSTLEIQRTEQGDSAMYLCASSTRSTGSGHEQFFGPGTRLTVL.

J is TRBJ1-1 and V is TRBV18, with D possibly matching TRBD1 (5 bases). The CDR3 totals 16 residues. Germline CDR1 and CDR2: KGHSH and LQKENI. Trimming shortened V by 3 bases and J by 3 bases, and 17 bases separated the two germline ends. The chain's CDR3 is CASSPTEVWVDTEAFF. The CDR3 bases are TGTGCCAGCTCACCGACAGAGGTTTGGGTGGACACTGAAGCTTTCTTT.

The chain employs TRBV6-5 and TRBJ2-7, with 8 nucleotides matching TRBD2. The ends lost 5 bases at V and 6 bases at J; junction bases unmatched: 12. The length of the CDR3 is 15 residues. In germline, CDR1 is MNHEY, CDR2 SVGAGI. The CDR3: CASSIGGAHLLEQYF. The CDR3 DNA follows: TGTGCCAGCAGTATCGGGGGGGCTCATCTACTCGAGCAGTACTTC.

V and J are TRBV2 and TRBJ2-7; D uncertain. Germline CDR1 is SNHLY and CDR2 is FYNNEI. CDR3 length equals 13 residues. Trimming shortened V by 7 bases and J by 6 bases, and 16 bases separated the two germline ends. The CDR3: CASTRARSGEQYF. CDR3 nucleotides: TGTGCCAGCACCAGAGCGAGGTCCGGCGAGCAGTACTTC.

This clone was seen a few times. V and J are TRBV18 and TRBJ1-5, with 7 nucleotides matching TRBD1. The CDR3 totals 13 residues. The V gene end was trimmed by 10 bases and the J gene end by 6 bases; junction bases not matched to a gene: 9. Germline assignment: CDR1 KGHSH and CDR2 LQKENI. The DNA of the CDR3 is TGTGCCACTAGACAGGGTTTGTCTCAGCCCCAGCATTTT. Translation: CATRQGLSQPQHF.